The clone carrying this T cell receptor beta chain has at least ten counts. Its specificity is unknown. The CDR3 covers 13 residues. V lost 6 bases, J lost 5 bases, and 6 bases stayed unmatched. Germline V CDR1 and CDR2: SQVTM, ANQGSEA. The data stem from a study of blood T cells in healthy people across ages. A sample-barcoded 5' primer and a J-beta primer mix were used in a second PCR of roughly 6 to 11 cycles. One entry per CDR3 protein, called by TCRdb with MiXCR from the 5' RACE reads. The profile shows 1,300,000 or so distinct CDR3 sequences, roughly 64% of them singletons. General study results and limits: Roughly linearly, TCR beta diversity per million T cells fell as age increased. The donors' CMV status was not determined, possibly confounding changes in expanded clonotypes.

The gene calls are TRBV29-1 and TRBJ2-5; 10 nucleotides align to TRBD2. The clonotype was recovered from a man aged 18 to 29 in good health. The specimen sequenced was blood. The CDR3 sequence: CSVGAGGLETQYF. The CDR3 DNA reads TGCAGCGTCGGAGCGGGAGGGTTGGAGACCCAGTACTTC.